The T cell receptor (beta chain) described here comes from a study of blood T cell repertoires in COVID-19. V lost 2 bases, J lost 9 bases, and 4 bases stayed unmatched. This CDR3 region has 13 residues. Per the germline V gene, CDR1 is LNHNV and CDR2 is YYDKDF (reference sequence). Produced via immunoSEQ multiplex PCR; TCRdb's table is partial and in-frame only. The repertoire includes 300,000 to 450,000 clones, more than 70% of them detected once, and roughly a tenth sits in the top ten. The source of this sequence is a woman in her 30s with COVID-19, enrolled during active disease. Material for sequencing was peripheral blood. V is TRBV15 and J is TRBJ2-1; 7 bases fit TRBD1. The DNA for the CDR3 is TGTGCCACCAGCAGAAGTACAGGGGCTGAGCAGTTCTTC. Its translation is CATSRSTGAEQFF.